This TCR beta chain appears in the sequencing data of a study of blood T cell repertoires in COVID-19. The protocol was immunoSEQ multiplex PCR, while the TCRdb copy is restricted to in-frame clones and leaves out a portion. The table lists 110,000 to 150,000 clones, approximately 88% of them singletons. A single count supports this clone. The CDR3 covers 11 residues. Per germline, CDR1 DFQATT and CDR2 SNEGSKA (reference sequence). Trimming pared 3 bases from V and 2 bases from J, leaving 5 bases between. The source of this sequence is a woman in her 50s with acute or convalescent COVID-19. J is TRBJ2-7 and V is TRBV20-1; D remains unclear. Sequencing was performed on peripheral blood. The CDR3 bases are TGCAGTGCTAGCCGAGCCTACGAGCAGTACTTC. Protein: CSASRAYEQYF.